This T cell receptor (beta chain) was sequenced in a study of CD8 T cells in ankylosing spondylitis. The table lists this clonotype with a few counts. The antigen remains unidentified. The CDR3 is 13 amino acids. Trimming cost V 2 bases and J 5 bases, with 9 bases left between them. In germline, CDR1 is MNHEY, CDR2 SVGEGT. The authors made TCR beta libraries by quantitative 5'-RACE with molecular barcodes. TCRdb fed the 5' RACE reads into MiXCR, producing one record per CDR3 protein. The table records over 450,000 distinct CDR3 sequences, approximately 11% of them present only once. Study outcomes and limitations: Reportedly, matched ankylosing spondylitis synovial fluid was significantly enriched for disease-linked clones. For ankylosing spondylitis blood, a TCR beta motif of eight or nine highly homologous variants appeared characteristic. Clones linked to disease, bearing a CD8+ phenotype, were relatively rare in peripheral blood. A subset of motif variants has previously been described in the synovial fluid and blood of reactive arthritis.

Sequencing used blood, either unsorted or a sorted T cell fraction (not recorded which). This chain links TRBV6-2 or TRBV6-3 with TRBJ1-1; no clear D gene. This sequence was found in a male donor with ankylosing spondylitis. CDR3 protein: CASSYVVLTEAFF. The CDR3 DNA reads as TGTGCCAGCAGTTACGTGGTTTTGACTGAAGCTTTCTTT.